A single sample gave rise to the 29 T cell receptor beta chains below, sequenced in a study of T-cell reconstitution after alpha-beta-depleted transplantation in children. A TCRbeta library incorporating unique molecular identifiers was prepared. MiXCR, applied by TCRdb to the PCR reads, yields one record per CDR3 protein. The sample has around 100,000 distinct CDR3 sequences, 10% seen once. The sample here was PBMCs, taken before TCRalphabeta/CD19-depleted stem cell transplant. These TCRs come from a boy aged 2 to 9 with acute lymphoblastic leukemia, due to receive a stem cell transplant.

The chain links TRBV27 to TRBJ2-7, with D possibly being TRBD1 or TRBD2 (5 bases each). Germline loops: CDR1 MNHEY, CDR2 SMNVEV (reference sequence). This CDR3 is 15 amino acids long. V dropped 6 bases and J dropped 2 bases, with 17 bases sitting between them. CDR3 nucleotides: TGTGCCAGCAGCCTCTCTGGGGGAAGTACCTACGAGCAGTACTTC. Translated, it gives CASSLSGGSTYEQYF.

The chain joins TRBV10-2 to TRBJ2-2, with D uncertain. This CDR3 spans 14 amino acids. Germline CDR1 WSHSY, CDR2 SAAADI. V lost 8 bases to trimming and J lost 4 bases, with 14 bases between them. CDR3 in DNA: TGCGCCAGCGTCAAGGGATTGAGCACCGGGGAGCTGTTTTTT. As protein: CASVKGLSTGELFF.

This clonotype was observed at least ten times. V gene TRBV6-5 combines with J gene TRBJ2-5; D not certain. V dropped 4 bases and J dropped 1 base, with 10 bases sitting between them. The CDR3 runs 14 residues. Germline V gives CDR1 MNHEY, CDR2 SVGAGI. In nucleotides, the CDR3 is TGTGCCAGCAGTTTAGACGGATCCCAAGAGACCCAGTACTTC. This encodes CASSLDGSQETQYF.

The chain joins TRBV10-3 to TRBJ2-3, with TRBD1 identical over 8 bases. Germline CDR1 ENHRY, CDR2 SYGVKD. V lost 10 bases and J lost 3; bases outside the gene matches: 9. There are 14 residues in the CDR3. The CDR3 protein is CATSRGPGTDTQYF. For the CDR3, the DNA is TGTGCCACCTCCAGGGGGCCCGGGACAGATACGCAGTATTTT.

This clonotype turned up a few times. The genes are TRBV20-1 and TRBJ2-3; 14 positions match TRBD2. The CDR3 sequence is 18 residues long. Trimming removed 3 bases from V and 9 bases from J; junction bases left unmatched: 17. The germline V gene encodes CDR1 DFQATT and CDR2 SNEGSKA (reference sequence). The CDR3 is CSASVTGTSGGPPRTQYF. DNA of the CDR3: TGCAGTGCTAGCGTCACCGGGACTAGCGGGGGCCCCCCGAGGACGCAGTATTTT.

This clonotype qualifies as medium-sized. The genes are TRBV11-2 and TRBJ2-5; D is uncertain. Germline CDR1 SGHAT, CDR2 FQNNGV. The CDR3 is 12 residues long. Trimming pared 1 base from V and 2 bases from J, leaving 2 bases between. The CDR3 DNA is TGTGCCAGCAGCTTAGCGCAAGAGACCCAGTACTTC. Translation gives CASSLAQETQYF.

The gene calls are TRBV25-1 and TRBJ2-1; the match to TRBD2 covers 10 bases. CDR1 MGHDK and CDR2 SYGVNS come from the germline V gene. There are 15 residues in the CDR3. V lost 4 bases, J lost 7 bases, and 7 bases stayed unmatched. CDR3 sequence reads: CASSASGRVVNEQFF. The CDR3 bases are TGTGCCAGCAGTGCGAGCGGGAGGGTTGTAAATGAGCAGTTCTTC.

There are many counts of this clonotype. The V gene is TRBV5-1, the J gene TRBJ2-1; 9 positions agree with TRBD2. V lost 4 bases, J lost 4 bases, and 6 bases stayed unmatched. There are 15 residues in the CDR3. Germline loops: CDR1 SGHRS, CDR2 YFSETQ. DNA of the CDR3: TGCGCCAGCAGCGGGGCCAGCGGGAGGTACAATGAGCAGTTCTTC. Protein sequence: CASSGASGRYNEQFF.

CDR3 amino acids: CASSEAYGAGANVLTF. The CDR3 coding sequence is TGTGCCAGCAGTGAAGCTTACGGGGCTGGGGCCAACGTCCTGACTTTC. V usage is TRBV6-1 and J usage is TRBJ2-6; tentative D call: TRBD2 (5 bases). V was cut by 0 bases and J by 2 bases, with 8 bases left in between. Germline V gene data show CDR1 as MNHNS and CDR2 as SASEGT. The CDR3 runs 16 residues.

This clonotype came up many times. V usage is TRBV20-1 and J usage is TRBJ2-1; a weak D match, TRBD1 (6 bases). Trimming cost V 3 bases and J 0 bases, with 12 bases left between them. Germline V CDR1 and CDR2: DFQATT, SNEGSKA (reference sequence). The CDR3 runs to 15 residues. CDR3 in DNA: TGCAGTGCTAGTATCAGGGGATTCTCCTACAATGAGCAGTTCTTC. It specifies CSASIRGFSYNEQFF.

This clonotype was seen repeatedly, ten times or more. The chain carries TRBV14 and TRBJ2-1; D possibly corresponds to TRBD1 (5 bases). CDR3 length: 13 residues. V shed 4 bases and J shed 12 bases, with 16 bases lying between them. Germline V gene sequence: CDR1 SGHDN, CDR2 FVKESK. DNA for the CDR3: TGTGCCAGCAGCCCTTTCCAAGGGGCAACGCAGTTCTTC. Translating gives CASSPFQGATQFF.

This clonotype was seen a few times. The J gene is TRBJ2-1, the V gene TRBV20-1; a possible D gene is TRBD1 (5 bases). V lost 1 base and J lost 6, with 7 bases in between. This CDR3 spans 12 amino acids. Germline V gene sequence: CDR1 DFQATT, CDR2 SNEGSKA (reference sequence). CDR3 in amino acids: CSARGDSNEQFF. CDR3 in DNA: TGCAGTGCTAGAGGAGACAGCAATGAGCAGTTCTTC.

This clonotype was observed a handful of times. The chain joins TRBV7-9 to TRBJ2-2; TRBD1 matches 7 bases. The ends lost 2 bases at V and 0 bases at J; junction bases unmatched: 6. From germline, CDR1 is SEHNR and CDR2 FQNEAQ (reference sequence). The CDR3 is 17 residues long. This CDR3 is CASSLRQGLANTGELFF. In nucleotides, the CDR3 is TGTGCCAGCAGCTTAAGACAGGGATTGGCGAACACCGGGGAGCTGTTTTTT.

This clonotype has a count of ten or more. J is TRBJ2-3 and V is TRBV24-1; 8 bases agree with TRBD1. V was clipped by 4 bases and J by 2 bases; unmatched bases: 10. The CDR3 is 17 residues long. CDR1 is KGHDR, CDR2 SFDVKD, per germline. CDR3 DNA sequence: TGTGCCACCAGTGACCCTTCGGGACAGGAGCACACAGATACGCAGTATTTT. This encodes CATSDPSGQEHTDTQYF.

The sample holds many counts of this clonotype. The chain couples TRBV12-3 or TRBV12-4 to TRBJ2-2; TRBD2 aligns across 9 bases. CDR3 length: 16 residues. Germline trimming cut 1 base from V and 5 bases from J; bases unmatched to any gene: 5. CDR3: CASSLVSGSGTGELFF. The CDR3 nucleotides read TGTGCCAGCAGTTTAGTTAGCGGGAGTGGTACCGGGGAGCTGTTTTTT.

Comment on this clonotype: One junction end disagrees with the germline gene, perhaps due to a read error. The CDR3 spells CATPKPDSFYYKEQFF. The CDR3 coding sequence is TGTGCCACCCCTAAACCCGACAGTTTTTATTACAAAGAGCAGTTCTTC. The rearrangement uses TRBV15 and TRBJ2-1; possibly TRBD1 for D (5 bases). The CDR3 consists of 16 residues. Per germline, CDR1 LNHNV and CDR2 YYDKDF (reference sequence).

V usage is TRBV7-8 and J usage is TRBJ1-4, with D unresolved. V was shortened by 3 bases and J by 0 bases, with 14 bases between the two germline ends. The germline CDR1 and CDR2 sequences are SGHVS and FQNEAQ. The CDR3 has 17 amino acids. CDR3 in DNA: TGTGCCAGCAGCTTCGGCAATCCGGCTGCAACTAATGAAAAACTGTTTTTT. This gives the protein CASSFGNPAATNEKLFF.

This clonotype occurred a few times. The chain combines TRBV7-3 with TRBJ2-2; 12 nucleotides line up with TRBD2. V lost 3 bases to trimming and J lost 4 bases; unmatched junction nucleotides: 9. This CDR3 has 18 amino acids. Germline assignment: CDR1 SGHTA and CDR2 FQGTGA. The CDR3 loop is CASSFSSTSGRFTGELFF. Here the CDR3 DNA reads TGTGCCAGCAGCTTCTCTTCGACTAGCGGGAGATTCACCGGGGAGCTGTTTTTT. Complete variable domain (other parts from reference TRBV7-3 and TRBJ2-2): GAGVSQTPSNKVTEKGKYVELRCDPISGHTALYWYRQSLGQGPEFLIYFQGTGAADDSGLPNDRFFAVRPEGSVSTLKIQRTERGDSAVYLCASSFSSTSGRFTGELFFGEGSRLTVL.

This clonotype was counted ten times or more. CDR3 nucleotide sequence: TGTGCCACCAGCAGGGGACACTCCTACGAGCAGTACTTC. Translation: CATSRGHSYEQYF. The chain recombines TRBV15 with TRBJ2-7; tentative D call: TRBD1 (6 bases). This CDR3 region has 13 residues. Trimming removed 3 bases at V and 0 bases at J, with 6 bases between. CDR1 LNHNV and CDR2 YYDKDF come from the germline V gene (reference sequence).

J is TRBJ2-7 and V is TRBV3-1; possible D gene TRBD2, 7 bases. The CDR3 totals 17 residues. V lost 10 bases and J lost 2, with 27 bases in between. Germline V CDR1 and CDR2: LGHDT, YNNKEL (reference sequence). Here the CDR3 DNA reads TGTGCCACCTGCCAAGATCGGGGCGGGGGCTACACCTACGAGCAGTACTTC. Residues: CATCQDRGGGYTYEQYF.

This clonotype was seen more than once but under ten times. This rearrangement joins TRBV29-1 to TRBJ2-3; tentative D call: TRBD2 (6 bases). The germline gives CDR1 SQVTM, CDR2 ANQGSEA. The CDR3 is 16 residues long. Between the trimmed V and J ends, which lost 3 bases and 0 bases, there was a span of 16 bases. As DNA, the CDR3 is TGCAGCGTTGATACAACTTTGCGGGGCAGCACAGATACGCAGTATTTT. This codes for CSVDTTLRGSTDTQYF.

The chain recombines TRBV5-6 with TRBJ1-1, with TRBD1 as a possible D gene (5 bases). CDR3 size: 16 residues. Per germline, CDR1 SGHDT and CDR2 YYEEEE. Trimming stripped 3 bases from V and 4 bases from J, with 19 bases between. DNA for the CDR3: TGTGCCAGCAGCTATAATAGGGGTCGGGGTGGCACTGAAGCTTTCTTT. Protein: CASSYNRGRGGTEAFF.

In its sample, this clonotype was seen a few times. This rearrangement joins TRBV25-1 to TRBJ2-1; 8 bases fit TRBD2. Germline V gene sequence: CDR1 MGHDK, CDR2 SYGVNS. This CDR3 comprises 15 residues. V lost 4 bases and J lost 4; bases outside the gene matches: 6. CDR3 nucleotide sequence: TGTGCCAGCAGTGGACATCGGGAGGGTTACAATGAGCAGTTCTTC. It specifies CASSGHREGYNEQFF.

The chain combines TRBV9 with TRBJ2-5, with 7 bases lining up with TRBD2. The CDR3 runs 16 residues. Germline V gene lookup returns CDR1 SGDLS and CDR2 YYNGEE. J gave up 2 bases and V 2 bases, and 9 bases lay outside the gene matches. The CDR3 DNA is TGTGCCAGCAGCGTCTCCCCGACTAGCTCGCAAGAGACCCAGTACTTC. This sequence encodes CASSVSPTSSQETQYF.

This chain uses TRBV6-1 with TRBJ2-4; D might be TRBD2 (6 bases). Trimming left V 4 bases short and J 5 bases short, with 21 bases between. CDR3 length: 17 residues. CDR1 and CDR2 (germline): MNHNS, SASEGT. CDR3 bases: TGTGCCAGCAGTGCCGGGACTTCGAGGTCTATTGAAAACATTCAGTACTTC. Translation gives CASSAGTSRSIENIQYF.

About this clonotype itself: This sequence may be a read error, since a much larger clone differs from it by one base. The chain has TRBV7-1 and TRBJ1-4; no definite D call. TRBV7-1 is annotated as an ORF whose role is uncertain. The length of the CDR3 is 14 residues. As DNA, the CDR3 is TGTGCCATCAGCTCCCCGAAAGACGCTGAAAAACTGTTTTTT. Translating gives CAISSPKDAEKLFF.

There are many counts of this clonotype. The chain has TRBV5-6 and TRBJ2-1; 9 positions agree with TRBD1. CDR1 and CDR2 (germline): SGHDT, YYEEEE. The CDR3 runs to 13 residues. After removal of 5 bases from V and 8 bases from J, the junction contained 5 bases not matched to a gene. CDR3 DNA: TGTGCCAGCAGTTGGGGGACAGGGTATGAGCAGTTCTTC. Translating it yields CASSWGTGYEQFF.

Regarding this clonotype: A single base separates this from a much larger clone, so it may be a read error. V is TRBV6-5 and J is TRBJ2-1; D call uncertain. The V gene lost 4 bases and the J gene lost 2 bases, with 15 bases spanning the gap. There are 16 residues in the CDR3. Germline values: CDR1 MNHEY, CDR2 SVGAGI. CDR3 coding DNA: TGTGCCAGCAGTTCCCCTCGGATACTCGCCTACAATGAGCAGTTCTTC. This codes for CASSSPRILAYNEQFF.

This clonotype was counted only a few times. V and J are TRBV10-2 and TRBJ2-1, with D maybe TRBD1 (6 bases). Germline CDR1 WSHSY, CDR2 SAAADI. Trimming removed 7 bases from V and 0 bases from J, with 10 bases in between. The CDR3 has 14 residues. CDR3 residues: CASIGGPSYNEQFF. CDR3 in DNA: TGCGCCAGCATTGGGGGCCCCTCCTACAATGAGCAGTTCTTC.